The 21 T cell receptor beta chains in this list originate from one sample, sequenced in a study of long-term antiretroviral therapy in people with HIV. Survey-level resolution applied to immunoSEQ assay v3.0. Generated by immunoSEQ multiplex PCR, the TCRdb table keeps only in-frame clones and is missing some. Here the sample spans under 25,000 clones, over 60% being singletons. The sample here was unsorted PBMCs, taken 0.5 years before starting antiretroviral therapy. All receptors derive from a young man with HIV.

The rearrangement uses TRBV27 and TRBJ2-1; D not resolved. In germline, CDR1 is MNHEY, CDR2 SMNVEV (reference sequence). This CDR3 comprises 15 residues. Trimming removed 6 bases from V and 0 bases from J, with 12 bases in between. The CDR3 DNA is TGTGCCAGCAGCGCAACACCGAGCTCCTACAATGAGCAGTTCTTC. It codes for CASSATPSSYNEQFF.

The V gene is TRBV27, the J gene TRBJ2-1; D uncertain. Per germline, CDR1 MNHEY and CDR2 SMNVEV (reference sequence). CDR3 length: 14 residues. Trimming pared 2 bases from V and 0 bases from J, leaving 5 bases between. CDR3 amino acids: CASSLTVSYNEQFF. The CDR3, as DNA: TGTGCCAGCAGTTTAACGGTCTCCTACAATGAGCAGTTCTTC.

The genes are TRBV2 and TRBJ2-5; D assignment may be TRBD1 or TRBD2 (5 bases each). CDR1 SNHLY and CDR2 FYNNEI come from the germline V gene. The germline V and J ends were trimmed by 3 bases and 3 bases, with 11 bases remaining between them. The CDR3 contains 14 residues. CDR3 in DNA: TGTGCCAGCAGTGATTGGGGGAAGAAAGAGACCCAGTACTTC. It encodes CASSDWGKKETQYF.

The V and J genes are TRBV19 and TRBJ2-3, with TRBD1 matching over 11 bases. The junction had 3 bases not matched to a gene; V was cut back by 6 bases and J by 4 bases. The V gene's germline CDR1 is LNHDA and CDR2 SQIVND (reference sequence). CDR3 length: 14 amino acids. The CDR3 spells CASRDRGRADTQYF. In DNA, the CDR3 is TGTGCCAGTAGGGACAGGGGGCGGGCAGATACGCAGTATTTT.

V usage is TRBV4-1 and J usage is TRBJ1-3; no reliable D call. CDR1 and CDR2 from the germline V gene are MGHRA and YSYEKL. The CDR3 extends over 16 amino acids. V was trimmed by 0 bases and J by 3 bases, leaving 12 bases between them. CDR3 residues: CASSQDFPGSGNTIYF. Written as DNA, the CDR3 is TGCGCCAGCAGCCAAGATTTTCCAGGCAGTGGAAACACCATATATTTT.

The V call is TRBV6-5, the J call TRBJ2-3; 7 positions agree with TRBD2. The V and J ends lost 2 bases and 1 base, in that order; junction bases with no gene match: 6. There are 16 residues in the CDR3. The germline V gene encodes CDR1 MNHEY and CDR2 SVGAGI. In DNA form, the CDR3 reads TGTGCCAGCAGTTACGCCGCGGGGGATGGCACAGATACGCAGTATTTT. Its protein product is CASSYAAGDGTDTQYF.

The chain couples TRBV28 to TRBJ1-4, with 7 bases aligning to TRBD1. V lost 6 bases to trimming and J lost 7 bases; unmatched junction nucleotides: 8. This CDR3 is 14 amino acids long. Per the germline V gene, CDR1 is MDHEN and CDR2 is SYDVKM. The CDR3 DNA reads as TGTGCCAGCAGCCGGGACAGCAGCGGTGAAAAACTGTTTTTT. Amino acids: CASSRDSSGEKLFF.

J is TRBJ2-1 and V is TRBV27, with D tentatively TRBD1 (6 bases). This CDR3 contains 12 residues. V was shortened by 5 bases and J by 7 bases, with 9 bases between the two germline ends. CDR1 is MNHEY, CDR2 SMNVEV, per germline (reference sequence). The CDR3 here is CASSPGQNEQFF. In nucleotides, the CDR3 is TGTGCCAGCAGTCCTGGACAGAATGAGCAGTTCTTC.

This chain joins TRBV19 and TRBJ2-2; D is unclear. V dropped 2 bases and J dropped 2 bases, with 15 bases sitting between them. Germline CDR1 LNHDA, CDR2 SQIVND (reference sequence). The CDR3 sequence is 17 residues long. CDR3 loop: CASSINRGPINTGELFF. The CDR3 DNA follows: TGTGCCAGTAGTATAAATCGAGGCCCCATTAACACCGGGGAGCTGTTTTTT.

This chain connects TRBV11-2 to TRBJ1-4; 7 positions agree with TRBD1. Germline V gives CDR1 SGHAT, CDR2 FQNNGV. This CDR3 has 17 residues. Germline trimming cut 4 bases from V and 3 bases from J; bases unmatched to any gene: 11. The chain's CDR3 is CASSSSTGSVANEKLFF. The CDR3 DNA follows: TGTGCCAGCAGCTCCTCGACAGGGAGTGTTGCTAATGAAAAACTGTTTTTT. Full variable domain (missing parts from reference TRBV11-2 and TRBJ1-4): EAGVAQSPRYKIIEKRQSVAFWCNPISGHATLYWYQQILGQGPKLLIQFQNNGVVDDSQLPKDRFSAERLKGVDSTLKIQPAKLEDSAVYLCASSSSTGSVANEKLFFGSGTQLSVL.

The gene calls are TRBV4-2 and TRBJ1-1; no clear D gene. CDR3 length: 12 residues. Looked up from germline, CDR1 is LGHNA and CDR2 is YNFKEQ. V was pared by 3 bases and J by 2 bases, with 4 bases between. CDR3 region: CASSQDNTEAFF. The CDR3 nucleotides are TGTGCCAGCAGCCAGGATAACACTGAAGCTTTCTTT.

This clone was seen a single time. J is TRBJ1-1 and V is TRBV28; no reliable D call. The CDR3 loop spans 13 amino acids. V gave up 6 bases and J gave up 2 bases, with 10 bases separating them. Germline CDR1 reads MDHEN; CDR2 reads SYDVKM. The CDR3 here is CASSPPLNTEAFF. CDR3 nucleotide sequence: TGTGCCAGCAGCCCCCCTCTAAACACTGAAGCTTTCTTT. The complete variable domain, with remaining parts taken from reference TRBV28 and TRBJ1-1, reads DVKVTQSSRYLVKRTGEKVFLECVQDMDHENMFWYRQDPGLGLRLIYFSYDVKMKEKGDIPEGYSVSREKKERFSLILESASTNQTSMYLCASSPPLNTEAFFGQGTRLTVV.

This rearrangement joins TRBV2 to TRBJ1-3, with TRBD1 as a possible D gene (5 bases). Per the germline V gene, CDR1 is SNHLY and CDR2 is FYNNEI. The CDR3 loop spans 13 amino acids. V lost 8 bases, J lost 4 bases, and 12 bases lay in between. CDR3 bases: TGTGCCAGCGGATGGGACGGGGGAAACACCATATATTTT. Its protein product is CASGWDGGNTIYF.

The chain uses TRBV9 and TRBJ1-1; D is ambiguous. The CDR3 is made up of 14 amino acids. The V gene lost 2 bases and the J gene lost 3 bases, with 11 bases spanning the gap. Germline V gives CDR1 SGDLS, CDR2 YYNGEE. CDR3 in amino acids: CASSVALRDTEAFF. The CDR3 nucleotides read TGTGCCAGCAGCGTCGCCCTTAGGGACACTGAAGCTTTCTTT.

This clone occurred once. CDR3 sequence reads: CASSGSSGANVLTF. The CDR3 DNA follows: TGCGCCAGCAGTGGTTCCTCTGGGGCCAACGTCCTGACTTTC. The J gene is TRBJ2-6, the V gene TRBV10-2; no reliable D call. The V gene's germline CDR1 is WSHSY and CDR2 SAAADI. Trimming removed 4 bases at V and 0 bases at J, with 4 bases between. This CDR3 region has 14 residues.

The CDR3 region is CASTEGTGRNTEAFF. The CDR3 coding sequence is TGTGCCAGCACCGAAGGGACAGGGAGGAACACTGAAGCTTTCTTT. This chain uses TRBV2 with TRBJ1-1; 9 bases agree with TRBD1. The CDR3 is made up of 15 amino acids. Germline V gene lookup returns CDR1 SNHLY and CDR2 FYNNEI. V shed 7 bases and J 1 base; nucleotides not matched to a gene: 7.

V gene TRBV9 combines with J gene TRBJ1-2; D ambiguous. V lost 3 bases, J lost 8 bases, and 11 bases lay in between. The CDR3 sequence is 12 residues long. Germline V gene data show CDR1 as SGDLS and CDR2 as YYNGEE. Written as DNA, the CDR3 is TGTGCCAGCAGCGAAAACAAGGGAGGCTACACCTTC. This codes for CASSENKGGYTF.

This chain uses TRBV7-6 with TRBJ1-1; D remains ambiguous. Looked up from germline, CDR1 is SGHVS and CDR2 is FNYEAQ. The CDR3 is 12 amino acids. V lost 1 base and J 7 bases, leaving 7 bases between the germline ends. CDR3 region: CASSLVLGEAFF. CDR3 coding DNA: TGTGCCAGCAGCTTAGTACTCGGTGAAGCTTTCTTT. The variable domain in full, completed from reference TRBV7-6 and TRBJ1-1, reads GAGVSQSPRYKVTKRGQDVALRCDPISGHVSLYWYRQALGQGPEFLTYFNYEAQQDKSGLPNDRFSAERPEGSISTLTIQRTEQRDSAMYRCASSLVLGEAFFGQGTRLTVV.

J is TRBJ2-7 and V is TRBV6-5, with unresolved D. CDR1 is MNHEY, CDR2 SVGAGI, per germline. The CDR3 extends over 15 amino acids. V lost 6 bases to trimming and J lost 0 bases, with 15 bases between them. CDR3 protein: CASSTLAVRSYEQYF. The CDR3 DNA follows: TGTGCCAGCAGCACACTCGCAGTTCGCTCCTACGAGCAGTACTTC.

The chain links TRBV21-1 to TRBJ1-5. TRBV21-1 is a listed pseudogene. The CDR3 totals 17 residues. CDR3 loop: CASSKRHFKALNQPQHF. The CDR3 region has the DNA TGTGCCAGCAGCAAACGGCACTTTAAAGCCCTAAATCAGCCCCAGCATTTT.

This clone was seen just once. The rearrangement links TRBV4-1 to TRBJ2-7; TRBD2 might be the D (5 bases). CDR1 and CDR2 (germline): MGHRA, YSYEKL. Trimming removed 2 bases at V and 3 bases at J, with 17 bases between. The CDR3 is made up of 16 amino acids. CDR3 nucleotides: TGCGCCAGCAGCCAACAACCCCCTTCTAGCTACTACGAGCAGTACTTC. The encoded protein is CASSQQPPSSYYEQYF.